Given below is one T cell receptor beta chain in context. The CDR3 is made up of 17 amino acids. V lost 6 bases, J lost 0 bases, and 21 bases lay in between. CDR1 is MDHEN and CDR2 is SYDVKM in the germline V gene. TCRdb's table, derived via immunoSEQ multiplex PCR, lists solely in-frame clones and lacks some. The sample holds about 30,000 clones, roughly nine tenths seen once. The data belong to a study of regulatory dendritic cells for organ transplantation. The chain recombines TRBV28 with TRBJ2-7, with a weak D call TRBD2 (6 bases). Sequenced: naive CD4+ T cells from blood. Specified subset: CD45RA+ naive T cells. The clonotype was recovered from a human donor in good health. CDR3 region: CASRSPFSGGSSYEQYF. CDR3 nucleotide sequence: TGTGCCAGCAGATCGCCTTTTAGCGGAGGAAGCTCCTACGAGCAGTACTTC. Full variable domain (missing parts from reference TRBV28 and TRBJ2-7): DVKVTQSSRYLVKRTGEKVFLECVQDMDHENMFWYRQDPGLGLRLIYFSYDVKMKEKGDIPEGYSVSREKKERFSLILESASTNQTSMYLCASRSPFSGGSSYEQYFGPGTRLTVT.